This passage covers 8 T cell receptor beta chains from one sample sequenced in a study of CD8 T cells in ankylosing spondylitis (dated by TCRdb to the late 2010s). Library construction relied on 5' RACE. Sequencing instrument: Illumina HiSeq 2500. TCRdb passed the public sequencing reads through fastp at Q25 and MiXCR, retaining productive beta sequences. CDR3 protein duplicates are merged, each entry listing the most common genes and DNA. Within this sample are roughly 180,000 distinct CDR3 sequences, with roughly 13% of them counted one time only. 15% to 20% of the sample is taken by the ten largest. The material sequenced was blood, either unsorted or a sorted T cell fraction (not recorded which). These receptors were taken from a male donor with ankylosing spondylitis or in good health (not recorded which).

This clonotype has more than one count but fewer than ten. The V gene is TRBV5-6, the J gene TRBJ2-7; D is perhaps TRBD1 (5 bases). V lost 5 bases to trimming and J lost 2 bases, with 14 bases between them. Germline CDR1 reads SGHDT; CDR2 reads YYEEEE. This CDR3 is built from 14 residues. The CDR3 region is CASRPAGMTYEQYF. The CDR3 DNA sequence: TGTGCCAGCAGACCGGCAGGGATGACCTACGAGCAGTACTTC.

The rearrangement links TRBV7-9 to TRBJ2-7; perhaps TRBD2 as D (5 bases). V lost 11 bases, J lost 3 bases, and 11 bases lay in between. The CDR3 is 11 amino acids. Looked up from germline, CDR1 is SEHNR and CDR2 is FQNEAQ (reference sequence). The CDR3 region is CAVPRGYEQYF. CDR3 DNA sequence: TGTGCCGTTCCCCGGGGCTACGAGCAGTACTTC.

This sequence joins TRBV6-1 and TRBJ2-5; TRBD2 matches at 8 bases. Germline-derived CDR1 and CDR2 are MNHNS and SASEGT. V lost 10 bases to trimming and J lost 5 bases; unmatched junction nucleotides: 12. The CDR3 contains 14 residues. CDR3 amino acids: CATLARGAQETQYF. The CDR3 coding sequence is TGTGCCACCCTGGCGCGGGGGGCCCAGGAGACCCAGTACTTC.

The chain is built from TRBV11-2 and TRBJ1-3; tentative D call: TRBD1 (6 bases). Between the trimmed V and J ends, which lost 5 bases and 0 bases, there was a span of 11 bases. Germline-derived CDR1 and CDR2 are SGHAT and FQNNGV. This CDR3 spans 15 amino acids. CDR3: CASSRTGSSGNTIYF. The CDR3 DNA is TGTGCCAGCAGCCGTACAGGGAGCTCTGGAAACACCATATATTTT.

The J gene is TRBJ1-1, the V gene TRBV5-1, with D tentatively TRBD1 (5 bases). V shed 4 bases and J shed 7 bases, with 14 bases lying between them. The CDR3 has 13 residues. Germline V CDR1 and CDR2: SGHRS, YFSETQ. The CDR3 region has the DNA TGCGCCAGCAGCGACGACAGCCCCTATGAAGCTTTCTTT. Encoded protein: CASSDDSPYEAFF.

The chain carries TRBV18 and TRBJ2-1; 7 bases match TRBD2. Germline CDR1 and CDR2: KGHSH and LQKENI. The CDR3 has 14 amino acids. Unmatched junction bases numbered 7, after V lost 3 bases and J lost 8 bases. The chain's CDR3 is CASSPREALDEQFF. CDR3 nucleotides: TGTGCCAGCTCACCCCGGGAGGCTTTGGATGAGCAGTTCTTC.

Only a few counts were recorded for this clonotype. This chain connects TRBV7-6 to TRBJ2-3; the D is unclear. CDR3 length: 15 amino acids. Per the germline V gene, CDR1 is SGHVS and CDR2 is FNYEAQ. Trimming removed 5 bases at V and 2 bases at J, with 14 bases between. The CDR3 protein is CASSPPRSLTDTQYF. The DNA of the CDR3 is TGTGCCAGCAGCCCCCCGAGGAGCCTCACAGATACGCAGTATTTT.

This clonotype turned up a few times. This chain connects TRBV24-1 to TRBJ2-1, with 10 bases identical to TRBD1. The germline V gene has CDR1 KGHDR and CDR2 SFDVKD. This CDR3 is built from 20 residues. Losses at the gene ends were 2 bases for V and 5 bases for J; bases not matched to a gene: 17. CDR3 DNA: TGTGCCACCAGTGATTCTCGACCGACACCGGGACAGGGGACCCACAATGAGCAGTTCTTC. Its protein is CATSDSRPTPGQGTHNEQFF.